The T cell receptor beta chain described here comes from a study of T cells in women clearing cervical HPV infection (dated by TCRdb to between 2018 and 2020). As for the study more broadly: The cases were about 27 women with histologically confirmed HPV16-related CIN3 or worse, and 2 of these cases were invasive cancers. The controls were about 26 women whose single incident HPV16 infection cleared within 12 months with no development of precancer or cancer. Blood from cases was drawn at the visit where the lesion was first identified, while blood from controls was drawn once the infection was no longer detected. For cases, a median interval of roughly 150 days, with an interquartile range of 90 to 200 days, was observed between lesion detection and blood sampling. Since HLA typing was available for only a few women, HLA type could not be ruled out as a confounder. Nested within Costa Rica's Guanacaste HPV Natural History Study, an exploratory proof-of-principle case-control study compared TCR repertoires across cervical HPV16 outcomes. Cases were matched to controls by age within five years and by the year the sample was collected. Cases had a median age of about 34 years and controls had a median age of around 41, with no significant differences in baseline characteristics. In the parent cohort, 10,049 women aged 18 or older were enrolled in Guanacaste, Costa Rica, during about 1993 to 1994 and were followed for seven years. Five blinded duplicates per group were added as quality controls, so that 60 or so samples were obtained: 50 or so participants and some 10 replicates. The study at large found these results: T-cell numbers per sample were unknown, so richness differences could reflect varying T-cell content rather than repertoire biology. Random forest classifiers combining richness and V gene abundances distinguished cases from controls with an estimated AUC of approximately 0.83. CIN3+ cases had significantly higher TCR repertoire richness than controls across sequencing depths, but evenness did not differ between the groups. Cases had lower TRBV6-7 relative abundance than controls (approximately 0.11% versus 0.16%; Bonferroni P = 0.0008). Because of the cross-sectional design, the study could not determine whether the associations came before infection or resulted from infection, and neither effector/memory subsets nor HPV-specific T cells were isolated.

TCR beta CDR3 regions were amplified by multiplex PCR from an average of roughly 1.3 ug genomic DNA per sample using the immunoSEQ assay. To correct primer bias, the assay used a complete synthetic TCR repertoire to set an amplification baseline. The amplicons were sequenced using the Illumina platform. The paper's data handling went like this. Sequence errors were corrected by clustering with frequency ratios and a modified nearest-neighbor algorithm, and the sequences were then analyzed in the immunoSEQ Analyzer using IMGT gene definitions. At each rarefaction depth, TCR richness and evenness were averaged over 20 rarefaction repeats, and samples with fewer sequences than the depth were excluded. Wilcoxon rank sum tests with FDR correction were used to compare V, D and J gene relative abundances between the groups. For the blinded duplicates, the intraclass correlation was over 95% for TCR richness and averaged about 81% across about 67 gene segments. What TCRdb holds here is the immuneACCESS table cut down to in-frame rearrangements. Part of the clones is not present; checked against another copy, under half of the missing clones reflect an unresolved V gene, and the others are unexplained. V, J and clone size derive from that table, while D and trimming were established from the DNA sequence. This sample's listing comprises about 31,000 clones. The ten largest make up about 3% of the sample.

Details on this clone: Its antigen is not yet known. Read coverage stops 3 residues before the CDR3 terminus; the germline J gene supplies the remainder.

Every participant had a single incident cervical HPV16 infection, and women with prevalent HPV16 infections were excluded. Cervical HPV DNA was detected with MY09/MY11 PCR, and genotyping was done by dot-blot hybridization. Roughly 15 mL of heparinized blood were centrifuged, and the buffy coat was split into aliquots, frozen at -30 degrees C, and then kept at -80 degrees C. QIAGEN kits were used to extract genomic DNA from the buffy coat specimens. Taken from cysteine to phenylalanine, the CDR3 has 11 residues. Part of the CDR3 DNA is given, 24 bases translated from base 1. CDR1 MNHNS and CDR2 SASEGT were looked up in the germline V gene. Trimming costs V 2 bases and J 7 bases, and their ends lie 5 bases apart.

The chain joins TRBV6-1 to TRBJ1-2; no D gene call is confident. Material for sequencing was blood buffy coat. This TCR came from a woman between 18 and 70 years old with a cervical HPV16 infection that either progressed to CIN3+ or cleared (not recorded which). The sequenced part of the CDR3 DNA is TGTGCCAGCAGTGAAATCAGTGGC. The encoded protein is CASSEISG. In full, the CDR3 reads CASSEISGYTF.